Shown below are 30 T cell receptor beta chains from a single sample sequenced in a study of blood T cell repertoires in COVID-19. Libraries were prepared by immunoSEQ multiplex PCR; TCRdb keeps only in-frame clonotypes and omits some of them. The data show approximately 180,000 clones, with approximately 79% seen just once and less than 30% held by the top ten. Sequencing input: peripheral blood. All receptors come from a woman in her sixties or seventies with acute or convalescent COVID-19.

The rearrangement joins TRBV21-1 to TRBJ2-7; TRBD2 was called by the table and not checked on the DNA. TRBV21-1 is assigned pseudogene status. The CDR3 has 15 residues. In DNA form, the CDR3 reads TGTGCCAGCAGCAAACGCGGAGCGGGAGAGGTGGGGCAGTACTTC. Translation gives CASSKRGAGEVGQYF.

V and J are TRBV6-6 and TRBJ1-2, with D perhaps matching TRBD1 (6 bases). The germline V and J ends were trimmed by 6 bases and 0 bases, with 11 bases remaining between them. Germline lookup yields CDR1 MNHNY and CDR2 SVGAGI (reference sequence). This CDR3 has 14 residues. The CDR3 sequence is CASRPGTPNYGYTF. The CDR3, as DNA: TGTGCCAGCAGACCCGGGACACCTAACTATGGCTACACCTTC.

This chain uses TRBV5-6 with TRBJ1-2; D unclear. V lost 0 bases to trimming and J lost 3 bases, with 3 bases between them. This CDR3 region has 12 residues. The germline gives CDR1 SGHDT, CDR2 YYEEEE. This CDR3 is CASSLGHYGYTF. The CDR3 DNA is TGTGCCAGCAGCTTGGGGCACTATGGCTACACCTTC.

The CDR3 sequence is CASSLASSGRNEQFF. Here the CDR3 DNA reads TGCGCCAGCAGCTTGGCTTCTAGCGGGAGGAATGAGCAGTTCTTC. The chain carries TRBV5-1 and TRBJ2-1, with 11 nucleotides matching TRBD2. The V and J ends lost 0 bases and 7 bases, in that order; junction bases with no gene match: 3. The germline V gene has CDR1 SGHRS and CDR2 YFSETQ. This CDR3 comprises 15 residues.

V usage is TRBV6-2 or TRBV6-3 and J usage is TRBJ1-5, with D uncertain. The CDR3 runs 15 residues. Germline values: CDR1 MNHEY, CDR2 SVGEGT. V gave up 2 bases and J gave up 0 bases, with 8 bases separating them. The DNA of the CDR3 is TGTGCCAGCAGTTACCAGCGCGGTAGCAATCAGCCCCAGCATTTT. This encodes CASSYQRGSNQPQHF.

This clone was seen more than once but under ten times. The CDR3 DNA follows: TGTGCCAGCAGCCAAGCGACAGCCTACGAGCAGTACTTC. Encoded protein: CASSQATAYEQYF. The rearrangement uses TRBV3-1 (or the pseudogene TRBV3-2) and TRBJ2-7; weak D call: TRBD1 (5 bases). Trimming shortened V by 1 base and J by 2 bases, and 6 bases separated the two germline ends. Germline CDR1 and CDR2: LGHDT and YNNKEL (reference sequence). The length of the CDR3 is 13 residues.

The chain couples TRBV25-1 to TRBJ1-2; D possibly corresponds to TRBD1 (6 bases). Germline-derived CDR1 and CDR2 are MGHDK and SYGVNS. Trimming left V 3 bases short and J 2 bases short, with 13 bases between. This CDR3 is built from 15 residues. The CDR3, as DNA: TGTGCCAGCAGTGACCCACAGGGAAGCAACTATGGCTACACCTTC. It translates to CASSDPQGSNYGYTF.

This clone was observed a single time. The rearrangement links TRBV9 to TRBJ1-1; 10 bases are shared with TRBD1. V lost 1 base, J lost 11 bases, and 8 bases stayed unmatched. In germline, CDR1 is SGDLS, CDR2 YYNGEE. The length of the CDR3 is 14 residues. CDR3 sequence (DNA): TGTGCCAGCAGCGTAATCCGACAGGGGGCGGACGCTTTCTTT. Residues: CASSVIRQGADAFF.

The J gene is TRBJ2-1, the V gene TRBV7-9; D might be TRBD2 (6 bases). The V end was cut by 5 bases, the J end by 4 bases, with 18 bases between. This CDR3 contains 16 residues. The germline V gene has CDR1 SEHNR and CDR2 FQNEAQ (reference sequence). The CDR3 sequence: CASSASPTREYNEQFF. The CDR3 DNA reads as TGTGCCAGCAGCGCCTCCCCCACGCGGGAATACAATGAGCAGTTCTTC.

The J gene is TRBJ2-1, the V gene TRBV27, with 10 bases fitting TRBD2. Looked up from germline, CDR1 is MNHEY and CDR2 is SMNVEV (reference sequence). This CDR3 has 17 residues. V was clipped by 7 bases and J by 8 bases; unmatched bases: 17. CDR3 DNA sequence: TGTGCCAGCACACCACTCCGGACTAGCGGTCCCGAGGATGAGCAGTTCTTC. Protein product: CASTPLRTSGPEDEQFF.

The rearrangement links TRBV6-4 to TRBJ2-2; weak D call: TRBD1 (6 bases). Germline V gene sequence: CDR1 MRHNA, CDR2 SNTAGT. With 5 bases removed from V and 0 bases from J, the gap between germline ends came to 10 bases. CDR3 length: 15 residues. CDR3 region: CASSKTGANTGELFF. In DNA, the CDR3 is TGTGCCAGCAGTAAGACAGGAGCGAACACCGGGGAGCTGTTTTTT.

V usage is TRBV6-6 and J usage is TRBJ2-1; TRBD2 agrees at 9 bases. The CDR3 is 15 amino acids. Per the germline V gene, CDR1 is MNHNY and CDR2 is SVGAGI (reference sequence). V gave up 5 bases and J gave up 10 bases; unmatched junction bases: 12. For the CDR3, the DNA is TGTGCCAGCAGTCCTGCGGGGGGGGCGGGAGTGGAGCAGTTCTTC. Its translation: CASSPAGGAGVEQFF.

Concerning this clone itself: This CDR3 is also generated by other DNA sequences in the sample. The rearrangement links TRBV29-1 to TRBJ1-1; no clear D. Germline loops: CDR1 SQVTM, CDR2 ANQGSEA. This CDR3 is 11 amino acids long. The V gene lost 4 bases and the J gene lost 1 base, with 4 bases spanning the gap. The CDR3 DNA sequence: TGCAGCGTTGCCCGGAACACTGAAGCTTTCTTT. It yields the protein CSVARNTEAFF.

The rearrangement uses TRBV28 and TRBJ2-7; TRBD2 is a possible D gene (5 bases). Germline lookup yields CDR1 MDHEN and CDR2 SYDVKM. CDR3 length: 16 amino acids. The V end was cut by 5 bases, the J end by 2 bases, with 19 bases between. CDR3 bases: TGTGCCAGCAGTCCTTTCCGGGGAATGTTTGCCTACGAGCAGTACTTC. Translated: CASSPFRGMFAYEQYF.

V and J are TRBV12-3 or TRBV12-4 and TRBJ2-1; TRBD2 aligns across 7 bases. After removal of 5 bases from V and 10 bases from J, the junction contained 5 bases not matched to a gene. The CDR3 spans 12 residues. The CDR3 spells CASSPRAGEQFF. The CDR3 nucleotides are TGTGCCAGCAGTCCCCGAGCGGGAGAGCAGTTCTTC.

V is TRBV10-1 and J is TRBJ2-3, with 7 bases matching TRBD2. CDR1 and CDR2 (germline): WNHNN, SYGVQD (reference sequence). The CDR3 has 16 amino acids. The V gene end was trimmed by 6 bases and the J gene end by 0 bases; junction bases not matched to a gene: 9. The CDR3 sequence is CASSPRLAASTDTQYF. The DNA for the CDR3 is TGCGCCAGCAGCCCAAGGCTAGCGGCCAGCACAGATACGCAGTATTTT.

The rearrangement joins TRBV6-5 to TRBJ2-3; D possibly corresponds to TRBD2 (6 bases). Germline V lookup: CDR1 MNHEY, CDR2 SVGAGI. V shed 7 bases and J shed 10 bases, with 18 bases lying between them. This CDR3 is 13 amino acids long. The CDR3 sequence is CASNRLGGDPQYF. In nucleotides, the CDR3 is TGTGCCAGCAACCGACTGGGAGGAGACCCGCAGTATTTT.

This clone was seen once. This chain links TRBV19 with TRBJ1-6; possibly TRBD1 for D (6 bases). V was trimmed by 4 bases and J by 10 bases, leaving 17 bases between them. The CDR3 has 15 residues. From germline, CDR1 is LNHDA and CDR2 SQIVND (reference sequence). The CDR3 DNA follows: TGTGCCAGTAGTAGACCTACAGGGACCGGCTCACCCCTCCACTTT. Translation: CASSRPTGTGSPLHF.

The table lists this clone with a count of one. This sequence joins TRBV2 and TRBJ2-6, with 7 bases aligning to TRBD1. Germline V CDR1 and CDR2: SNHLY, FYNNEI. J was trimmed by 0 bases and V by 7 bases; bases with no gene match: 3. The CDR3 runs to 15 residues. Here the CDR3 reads CASNRDSSGANVLTF. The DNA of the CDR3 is TGTGCCAGCAATCGGGACAGCTCTGGGGCCAACGTCCTGACTTTC.

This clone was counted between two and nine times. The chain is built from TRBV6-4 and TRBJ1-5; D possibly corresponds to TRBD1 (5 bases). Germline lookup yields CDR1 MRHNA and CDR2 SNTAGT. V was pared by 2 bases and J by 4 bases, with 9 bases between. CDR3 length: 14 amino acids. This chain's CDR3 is CASSDMGGNQPQHF. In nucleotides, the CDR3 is TGTGCCAGCAGTGACATGGGGGGGAATCAGCCCCAGCATTTT.

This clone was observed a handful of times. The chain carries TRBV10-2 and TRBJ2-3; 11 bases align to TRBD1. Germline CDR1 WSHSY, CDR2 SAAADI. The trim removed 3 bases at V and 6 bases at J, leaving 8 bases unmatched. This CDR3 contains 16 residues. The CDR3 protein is CASSDPRDRGRDTQYF. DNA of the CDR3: TGCGCCAGCAGTGACCCTCGGGACAGGGGGAGGGATACGCAGTATTTT.

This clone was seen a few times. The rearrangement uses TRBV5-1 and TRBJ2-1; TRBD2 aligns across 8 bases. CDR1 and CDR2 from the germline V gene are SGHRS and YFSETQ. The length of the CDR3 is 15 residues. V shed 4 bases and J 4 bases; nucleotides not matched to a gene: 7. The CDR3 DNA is TGCGCCAGCAGCACAAGCGGGGGAGTTTACAATGAGCAGTTCTTC. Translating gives CASSTSGGVYNEQFF.

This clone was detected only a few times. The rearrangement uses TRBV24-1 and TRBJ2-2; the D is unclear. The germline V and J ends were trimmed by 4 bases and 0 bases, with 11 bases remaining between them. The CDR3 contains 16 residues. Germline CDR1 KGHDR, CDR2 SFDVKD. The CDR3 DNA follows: TGTGCCACCAGTGACGGTAGCCCTCCGAACACCGGGGAGCTGTTTTTT. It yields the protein CATSDGSPPNTGELFF.

CDR3 bases: TGTGCCAGCAGCTTAGGGCCTTCCTACGAGCAGTACTTC. It encodes CASSLGPSYEQYF. This chain links TRBV7-2 with TRBJ2-7; D gene unclear. CDR1 and CDR2 from the germline V gene are SGHTA and FQGNSA. V lost 1 base and J lost 1, with 5 bases in between. The CDR3 sequence is 13 residues long.

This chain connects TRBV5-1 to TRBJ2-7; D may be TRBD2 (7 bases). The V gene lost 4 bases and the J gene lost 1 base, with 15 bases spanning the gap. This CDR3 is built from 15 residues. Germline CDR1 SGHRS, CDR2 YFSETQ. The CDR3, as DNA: TGCGCCAGCAGCCTCACACAGGGAGGGTCCTACGAGCAGTACTTC. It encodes CASSLTQGGSYEQYF.

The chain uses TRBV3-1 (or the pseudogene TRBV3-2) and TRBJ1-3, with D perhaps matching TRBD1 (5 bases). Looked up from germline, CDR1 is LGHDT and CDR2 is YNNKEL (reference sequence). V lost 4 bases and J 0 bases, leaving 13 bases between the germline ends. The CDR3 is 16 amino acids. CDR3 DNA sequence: TGTGCCAGCAGCCGAAGGGGCTCATCCTCTGGAAACACCATATATTTT. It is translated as CASSRRGSSSGNTIYF.

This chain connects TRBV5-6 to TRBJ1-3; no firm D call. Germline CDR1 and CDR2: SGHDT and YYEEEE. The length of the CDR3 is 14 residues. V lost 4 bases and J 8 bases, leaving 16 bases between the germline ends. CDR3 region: CASSVQFGWDTIYF. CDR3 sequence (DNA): TGTGCCAGCAGCGTACAGTTTGGTTGGGACACCATATATTTT.

The CDR3 reads CATSRDLLAGVYEQFF. The CDR3 coding sequence is TGTGCCACCAGCAGAGATTTGCTAGCGGGAGTCTATGAGCAGTTCTTC. The chain has TRBV15 and TRBJ2-1, with TRBD2 matching over 10 bases. The CDR3 covers 16 residues. With V trimmed by 0 bases and J by 8 bases, 7 bases remained unmatched. Germline V gene lookup returns CDR1 LNHNV and CDR2 YYDKDF (reference sequence).

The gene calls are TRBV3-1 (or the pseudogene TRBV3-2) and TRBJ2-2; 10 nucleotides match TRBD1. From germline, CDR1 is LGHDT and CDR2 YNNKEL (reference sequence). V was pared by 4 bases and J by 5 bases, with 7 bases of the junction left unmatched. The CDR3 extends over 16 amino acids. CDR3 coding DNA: TGTGCCAGCAGCCTATGGGGGACAGGGGAAACCGGGGAGCTGTTTTTT. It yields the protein CASSLWGTGETGELFF.

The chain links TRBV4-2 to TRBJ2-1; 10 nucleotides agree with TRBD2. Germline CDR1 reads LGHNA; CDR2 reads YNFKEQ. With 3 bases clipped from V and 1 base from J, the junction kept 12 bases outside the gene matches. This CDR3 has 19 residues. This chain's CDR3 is CASSQGPRAGGSSYNEQFF. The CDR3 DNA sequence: TGTGCCAGCAGCCAGGGGCCGAGAGCGGGAGGGTCGTCCTACAATGAGCAGTTCTTC.